The 21 T cell receptor beta chains below come from one sample, sequenced in a study of blood T cell repertoires in COVID-19. This table comes from immunoSEQ multiplex PCR, and its TCRdb copy is limited to in-frame clones, with some not included. The sample holds approximately 210,000 clones, approximately 80% seen once. Sequencing was done on a sample of peripheral blood. The receptors were gathered from a man aged 30 to 45 with active or convalescent COVID-19.

The rearrangement uses TRBV27 and TRBJ2-7, with 7 positions matching TRBD1. This CDR3 is 15 amino acids long. V shed 0 bases and J 2 bases; nucleotides not matched to a gene: 4. The germline CDR1 and CDR2 sequences are MNHEY and SMNVEV (reference sequence). The CDR3 loop is CASSLSGTATYEQYF. The DNA of the CDR3 is TGTGCCAGCAGTTTATCCGGGACAGCAACCTACGAGCAGTACTTC.

The rearrangement links TRBV29-1 to TRBJ2-2, with a weak D call TRBD1 (6 bases). The germline CDR1 and CDR2 sequences are SQVTM and ANQGSEA. V was shortened by 2 bases and J by 4 bases, with 20 bases between the two germline ends. CDR3 length: 17 residues. The CDR3 DNA reads TGCAGCGTTGAACTTTGGGGGCGGAGAACAGGCACCGGGGAGCTGTTTTTT. Amino acids: CSVELWGRRTGTGELFF.

The chain combines TRBV9 with TRBJ2-1; D possibly corresponds to TRBD2 (6 bases). The CDR3 contains 15 residues. Trimming cost V 4 bases and J 3 bases, with 14 bases left between them. Germline CDR1 and CDR2: SGDLS and YYNGEE. The CDR3 bases are TGTGCCAGCAGCAGAACTAGCCCTAGCTACAATGAGCAGTTCTTC. Encoded protein: CASSRTSPSYNEQFF.

The CDR3 nucleotides are TGTGCCAGTGCAAAGCTAGCCAAAAACATTCAGTACTTC. Encoded protein: CASAKLAKNIQYF. The J gene is TRBJ2-4, the V gene TRBV2; D gene unclear. Germline CDR1 reads SNHLY; CDR2 reads FYNNEI. The CDR3 covers 13 residues. Trimming removed 9 bases from V and 0 bases from J, with 9 bases in between.

The rearrangement joins TRBV19 to TRBJ2-3; 9 nucleotides line up with TRBD2. The CDR3 is made up of 15 amino acids. V trimming: 5 bases; J trimming: 2 bases; junction bases outside the gene matches: 5. Germline lookup yields CDR1 LNHDA and CDR2 SQIVND (reference sequence). The DNA of the CDR3 is TGTGCCAGTAGTTTCGGCGGGGGGGACACAGATACGCAGTATTTT. This codes for CASSFGGGDTDTQYF.

The J gene is TRBJ2-2, the V gene TRBV9, with 9 bases identical to TRBD1. The germline V gene has CDR1 SGDLS and CDR2 YYNGEE. The length of the CDR3 is 16 residues. V lost 3 bases and J lost 4; bases outside the gene matches: 7. CDR3 loop: CASSEKQGALTGELFF. Here the CDR3 DNA reads TGTGCCAGCAGCGAAAAACAGGGGGCGCTCACCGGGGAGCTGTTTTTT. The full variable domain, its missing parts supplied by reference TRBV9 and TRBJ2-2, is DSGVTQTPKHLITATGQRVTLRCSPRSGDLSVYWYQQSLDQGLQFLIQYYNGEERAKGNILERFSAQQFPDLHSELNLSSLELGDSALYFCASSEKQGALTGELFFGEGSRLTVL.

The rearrangement links TRBV29-1 to TRBJ1-5, with 8 bases matching TRBD1. J gave up 5 bases and V 4 bases, and 1 base lay outside the gene matches. The CDR3 sequence is 12 residues long. The germline V gene has CDR1 SQVTM and CDR2 ANQGSEA. CDR3 protein: CSVAQGDQPQHF. The CDR3 DNA is TGCAGCGTTGCACAGGGGGATCAGCCCCAGCATTTT.

Worth noting for this clone: Its ends do not fully match the called genes, so a read error is possible. V is TRBV6-1 and J is TRBJ1-6; D unclear. The CDR3 is 15 amino acids. Germline V gives CDR1 MNHNS, CDR2 SASEGT. The CDR3 region is CASREEGGVGSPLHF. In DNA, the CDR3 is TGTGCCAGCAGAGAAGAGGGAGGTGTGGGTTCACCCCTCCACTTT.

V is TRBV4-1 and J is TRBJ1-1, with D tentatively TRBD1 (6 bases). The CDR3 is 13 amino acids. Deletions cut 4 bases from V and 11 bases from J, with 17 bases between. The germline CDR1 and CDR2 sequences are MGHRA and YSYEKL. The CDR3 coding sequence is TGCGCCAGCAGCCCACACCTGGGTAGGGGGGCTTTCTTT. This codes for CASSPHLGRGAFF.

The rearrangement joins TRBV6-5 to TRBJ2-7; possibly TRBD1 for D (5 bases). V gave up 6 bases and J gave up 2 bases, with 14 bases separating them. Germline CDR1 MNHEY, CDR2 SVGAGI. The CDR3 loop spans 14 amino acids. This chain's CDR3 is CASSNTQGTYEQYF. CDR3 bases: TGTGCCAGCAGCAATACGCAGGGTACCTACGAGCAGTACTTC.

This clone has a single count. The rearrangement uses TRBV5-4 and TRBJ1-6; 7 bases are shared with TRBD1. The V gene end was trimmed by 4 bases and the J gene end by 0 bases; junction bases not matched to a gene: 7. CDR1 is SGHNT, CDR2 YYREEE, per germline (reference sequence). This CDR3 is 17 amino acids long. CDR3 protein: CASSVGGPSSYNSPLHF. The CDR3 coding sequence is TGTGCCAGCAGCGTAGGGGGCCCGAGCTCCTATAATTCACCCCTCCACTTT. Looking up the rest from reference TRBV5-4 and TRBJ1-6 gives the full variable domain: ETGVTQSPTHLIKTRGQQVTLRCSSQSGHNTVSWYQQALGQGPQFIFQYYREEENGRGNFPPRFSGLQFPNYSSELNVNALELDDSALYLCASSVGGPSSYNSPLHFGNGTRLTVT.

CDR3 DNA: TGTGCCAGCAGACGGACAACACCCTACGAGCAGTACTTC. It encodes CASRRTTPYEQYF. The chain carries TRBV21-1 and TRBJ2-7; the table's D call TRBD1 went unverified against the DNA. TRBV21-1 is assigned pseudogene status. The length of the CDR3 is 13 residues.

This chain links TRBV7-2 with TRBJ2-5; the match to TRBD2 covers 8 bases. This CDR3 has 17 residues. The V and J ends lost 5 bases and 7 bases, in that order; junction bases with no gene match: 18. Germline CDR1 is SGHTA and CDR2 is FQGNSA. The CDR3 sequence is CASSRSLAARGGGTQYF. The CDR3 nucleotides are TGTGCCAGCAGCCGTTCATTAGCGGCACGGGGGGGAGGGACCCAGTACTTC. Full variable domain (outside the CDR3, taken from reference TRBV7-2 and TRBJ2-5): GAGVSQSPSNKVTEKGKDVELRCDPISGHTALYWYRQSLGQGLEFLIYFQGNSAPDKSGLPSDRFSAERTGGSVSTLTIQRTQQEDSAVYLCASSRSLAARGGGTQYFGPGTRLLVL.

This chain connects TRBV11-2 to TRBJ2-1, with D uncertain. V gave up 3 bases and J gave up 1 base, with 13 bases separating them. Germline V lookup: CDR1 SGHAT, CDR2 FQNNGV. The CDR3 covers 16 residues. CDR3 residues: CASSLIKGRSYNEQFF. As DNA, the CDR3 is TGTGCCAGCAGCTTGATCAAAGGCAGGTCCTACAATGAGCAGTTCTTC.

In this sample, this clone turned up a few times. The rearrangement uses TRBV7-2 and TRBJ2-1, with 8 bases fitting TRBD2. CDR1 and CDR2 (germline): SGHTA, FQGNSA. This CDR3 region has 15 residues. J lost 2 bases, V lost 2 bases, and 2 bases had no gene match. The chain's CDR3 is CASSLSGRTYNEQFF. CDR3 bases: TGTGCCAGCAGCTTAAGCGGGAGAACCTACAATGAGCAGTTCTTC.

The rearrangement links TRBV18 to TRBJ2-7, with a weak D call TRBD1 (6 bases). The CDR3 has 13 residues. CDR1 and CDR2 from the germline V gene are KGHSH and LQKENI. Trimming took 2 bases from V and 5 from J, leaving 10 bases between them. CDR3 in DNA: TGTGCCAGCTCACCAGGACAGTCCCACGAGCAGTACTTC. Protein sequence: CASSPGQSHEQYF. Combining the CDR3 with reference TRBV18 and TRBJ2-7 gives the whole variable domain NAGVMQNPRHLVRRRGQEARLRCSPMKGHSHVYWYRQLPEEGLKFMVYLQKENIIDESGMPKERFSAEFPKEGPSILRIQQVVRGDSAAYFCASSPGQSHEQYFGPGTRLTVT.

Here the CDR3 reads CASSRTSGGASDTQYF. CDR3 bases: TGTGCCAGCAGTCGGACTAGCGGGGGGGCCTCAGATACGCAGTATTTT. The chain has TRBV6-6 and TRBJ2-3; TRBD2 aligns across 15 bases. Trimming cost V 5 bases and J 4 bases; bases outside gene matches: 4. In germline, CDR1 is MNHNY, CDR2 SVGAGI (reference sequence). The CDR3 is 16 residues long.

The chain uses TRBV3-1 (or the pseudogene TRBV3-2) and TRBJ1-1, with TRBD1 as a possible D gene (5 bases). With 0 bases removed from V and 0 bases from J, the gap between germline ends came to 11 bases. The CDR3 runs 16 residues. Germline assignment: CDR1 LGHDT and CDR2 YNNKEL (reference sequence). The CDR3 protein is CASSQEGAGVNTEAFF. The DNA for the CDR3 is TGTGCCAGCAGCCAAGAAGGGGCTGGGGTGAACACTGAAGCTTTCTTT.

The chain carries TRBV5-4 and TRBJ2-2; 8 positions agree with TRBD2. Germline V CDR1 and CDR2: SGHNT, YYREEE (reference sequence). Trimming cost V 2 bases and J 10 bases; bases outside gene matches: 16. This CDR3 spans 17 amino acids. DNA of the CDR3: TGTGCCAGCAGCTTAGGAAGTGCGGGGGGAATGGGAGTGGAGCTGTTTTTT. Protein sequence: CASSLGSAGGMGVELFF.

The J gene is TRBJ2-2, the V gene TRBV19; 12 bases align to TRBD1. From germline, CDR1 is LNHDA and CDR2 SQIVND (reference sequence). CDR3 length equals 15 residues. J was trimmed by 7 bases and V by 3 bases; bases with no gene match: 3. As DNA, the CDR3 is TGTGCCAGTAGTATGGGACAGGGGGCCGTCGGGGAGCTGTTTTTT. It specifies CASSMGQGAVGELFF.

The CDR3 spells CASRQGGYSYEQYF. The CDR3 coding sequence is TGTGCCAGCAGACAAGGGGGTTACTCCTACGAGCAGTACTTC. This rearrangement joins TRBV28 to TRBJ2-7; weak D call: TRBD1 (6 bases). Germline-derived CDR1 and CDR2 are MDHEN and SYDVKM. This CDR3 has 14 residues. V shed 6 bases and J shed 0 bases, with 12 bases lying between them.